Below are 24 T cell receptor beta chains sequenced from a single sample in a study of blood T cell repertoires in COVID-19. The table came from immunoSEQ multiplex PCR; TCRdb's copy has only in-frame clones and leaves some out. The table has 200,000 to 250,000 clones, about four fifths seen once. The sample was peripheral blood. All receptors derive from a man aged 45-65 years with acute or convalescent COVID-19.

The J gene is TRBJ2-2, the V gene TRBV7-3; D is unclear. This CDR3 region has 15 residues. Germline CDR1 and CDR2: SGHTA and FQGTGA. Trimming stripped 5 bases from V and 4 bases from J, with 14 bases between. The CDR3: CASSPSQASTGELFF. In DNA form, the CDR3 reads TGTGCCAGCAGCCCCAGCCAGGCCAGCACCGGGGAGCTGTTTTTT.

V is TRBV6-5 and J is TRBJ2-1, with TRBD1 as a possible D gene (5 bases). V shed 9 bases and J shed 6 bases, with 12 bases lying between them. The CDR3 runs 12 residues. Germline CDR1 reads MNHEY; CDR2 reads SVGAGI. The DNA of the CDR3 is TGTGCCAGTTGGGGCCCACGCAATGAGCAGTTCTTC. As protein: CASWGPRNEQFF.

The genes are TRBV18 and TRBJ2-6; 8 bases are a match to TRBD1. The germline gives CDR1 KGHSH, CDR2 LQKENI. Losses at the gene ends were 1 base for V and 3 bases for J; bases not matched to a gene: 5. The CDR3 sequence is 17 residues long. The CDR3 is CASSPLRTGFGANVLTF. The DNA of the CDR3 is TGTGCCAGCTCACCACTTAGGACAGGGTTTGGGGCCAACGTCCTGACTTTC.

The rearrangement joins TRBV11-2 to TRBJ2-7; a possible D gene is TRBD1 (5 bases). The CDR3 consists of 11 residues. Germline CDR1 and CDR2: SGHAT and FQNNGV. Trimming shortened V by 6 bases and J by 6 bases, and 9 bases separated the two germline ends. Here the CDR3 reads CASRGPSEQYF. DNA for the CDR3: TGTGCCAGCAGGGGGCCAAGCGAGCAGTACTTC.

The chain has TRBV7-2 and TRBJ1-6; D unresolved. CDR1 is SGHTA and CDR2 is FQGNSA in the germline V gene. Between the trimmed V and J ends, which lost 3 bases and 7 bases, there was a span of 13 bases. The CDR3 is 15 residues long. CDR3 sequence reads: CASSLRRVQNSPLHF. CDR3 DNA sequence: TGTGCCAGCAGCTTGCGCCGGGTCCAGAATTCACCCCTCCACTTT.

The J gene is TRBJ2-7, the V gene TRBV2; 8 bases agree with TRBD2. Trimming removed 11 bases from V and 2 bases from J; junction bases left unmatched: 5. CDR1 is SNHLY and CDR2 is FYNNEI in the germline V gene. The CDR3 runs to 12 residues. Here the CDR3 reads CAYQRGTYEQYF. CDR3 in DNA: TGTGCCTACCAGCGGGGGACCTACGAGCAGTACTTC.

V gene TRBV27 combines with J gene TRBJ2-3; 8 bases are a match to TRBD2. The CDR3 length is 16 residues. Germline V CDR1 and CDR2: MNHEY, SMNVEV (reference sequence). V lost 1 base, J lost 6 bases, and 9 bases stayed unmatched. CDR3 sequence reads: CASSLLSGGPGDTQYF. In nucleotides, the CDR3 is TGTGCCAGCAGTTTATTATCGGGAGGGCCGGGTGATACGCAGTATTTT.

This chain connects TRBV10-2 to TRBJ1-1, with D uncertain. Germline CDR1 WSHSY, CDR2 SAAADI. The ends were cut back, 4 bases at V and 0 bases at J, with 15 bases in the middle. The CDR3 is made up of 16 amino acids. Here the CDR3 reads CASSAVLGLMNTEAFF. CDR3 sequence (DNA): TGCGCCAGCAGTGCGGTACTTGGGCTTATGAACACTGAAGCTTTCTTT.

V is TRBV28 and J is TRBJ2-7; D is possibly TRBD1 (7 bases). The ends were cut back, 6 bases at V and 3 bases at J, with 15 bases in the middle. The CDR3 length is 14 residues. The germline V gene has CDR1 MDHEN and CDR2 SYDVKM. The CDR3 reads CASSTTGEDYEQYF. Written as DNA, the CDR3 is TGTGCCAGCAGCACAACAGGGGAGGACTACGAGCAGTACTTC.

This rearrangement joins TRBV27 to TRBJ2-1; tentatively, D is TRBD1 (6 bases). Trimming shortened V by 5 bases and J by 5 bases, and 13 bases separated the two germline ends. The CDR3 spans 14 residues. Germline-derived CDR1 and CDR2 are MNHEY and SMNVEV (reference sequence). CDR3 amino acids: CASSDRDTDNEQFF. The CDR3 DNA follows: TGTGCCAGCAGTGACCGGGACACCGACAATGAGCAGTTCTTC.

Turning to this clone: Compared with germline, one end of the junction differs, possibly owing to a read error. The chain joins TRBV7-7 to TRBJ2-1; 8 nucleotides line up with TRBD1. The CDR3 consists of 14 residues. Per the germline V gene, CDR1 is SSHAT and CDR2 is FNYEAQ (reference sequence). The CDR3 bases are TGTGCTAGCAGCTCGGACAGGGTCGGTAATGAGCAGTTCTTC. This sequence encodes CASSSDRVGNEQFF.

The chain has TRBV11-2 and TRBJ2-7, with 8 bases aligning to TRBD2. V shed 7 bases, J shed 5 bases, and the junction held 10 bases outside the gene matches. Per germline, CDR1 SGHAT and CDR2 FQNNGV. This CDR3 spans 14 amino acids. CDR3 nucleotide sequence: TGTGCCAGCAAACAGGGTAGCGGGACCAACGAGCAGTACTTC. Its translation is CASKQGSGTNEQYF.

DNA of the CDR3: TGTGCCAGCAGCTTACGGCTAGCGGGGTTGGATGAGCAGTTCTTC. As protein: CASSLRLAGLDEQFF. The chain has TRBV5-4 and TRBJ2-1; 9 bases line up with TRBD2. The CDR3 loop spans 15 amino acids. After removal of 2 bases from V and 8 bases from J, the junction contained 8 bases not matched to a gene. Germline values: CDR1 SGHNT, CDR2 YYREEE (reference sequence).

V and J are TRBV27 and TRBJ2-7; possible D gene TRBD1, 6 bases. V was shortened by 4 bases and J by 4 bases, with 11 bases between the two germline ends. Looked up from germline, CDR1 is MNHEY and CDR2 is SMNVEV (reference sequence). This CDR3 contains 13 residues. CDR3 sequence: CASSWGRAYEQYF. DNA for the CDR3: TGTGCCAGCAGTTGGGGGCGAGCTTACGAGCAGTACTTC.

V and J are TRBV7-9 and TRBJ1-1, with TRBD1 as a possible D gene (5 bases). The V end was cut by 2 bases, the J end by 5 bases, with 18 bases between. From germline, CDR1 is SEHNR and CDR2 FQNEAQ (reference sequence). The CDR3 is made up of 16 amino acids. The CDR3 DNA sequence: TGTGCCAGCAGCTTATTAAAGGGGCCAGTTGGGACTGAAGCTTTCTTT. Residues: CASSLLKGPVGTEAFF.

This sequence joins TRBV11-3 and TRBJ2-7; 9 bases line up with TRBD1. The CDR3 covers 15 residues. With 3 bases clipped from V and 6 bases from J, the junction kept 9 bases outside the gene matches. Per the germline V gene, CDR1 is SGHNT and CDR2 is YENEEA. CDR3 nucleotides: TGTGCCAGCAGCTTCCCCGGGACAGGGCGTCGCGAGCAGTACTTC. It translates to CASSFPGTGRREQYF.

This sequence joins TRBV6-5 and TRBJ1-2; D not resolved. The V gene lost 6 bases and the J gene lost 8 bases, with 16 bases spanning the gap. The CDR3 covers 13 residues. Germline loops: CDR1 MNHEY, CDR2 SVGAGI. For the CDR3, the DNA is TGTGCCAGCAGCTTAGACATATTACAAGGCTACACCTTC. Amino acids: CASSLDILQGYTF.

The chain has TRBV15 and TRBJ2-7; TRBD1 matches 7 bases. In germline, CDR1 is LNHNV, CDR2 YYDKDF (reference sequence). The CDR3 sequence is 12 residues long. With 6 bases clipped from V and 6 bases from J, the junction kept 5 bases outside the gene matches. CDR3 residues: CATSTTGVEQYF. The CDR3 coding sequence is TGTGCCACCAGTACTACAGGGGTCGAGCAGTACTTC.

This clone turned up a few times. The chain employs TRBV3-1 (or the pseudogene TRBV3-2) and TRBJ2-7; possible D gene TRBD1, 6 bases. From germline, CDR1 is LGHDT and CDR2 YNNKEL (reference sequence). Trimming took off 4 bases at V and 7 bases at J, with 20 bases between the two ends. The CDR3 is made up of 15 amino acids. The CDR3 reads CASSPRYEQGTEQYF. In DNA form, the CDR3 reads TGTGCCAGCAGCCCCCGGTATGAACAGGGAACGGAGCAGTACTTC.

The V and J genes are TRBV10-3 and TRBJ2-1, with 9 nucleotides matching TRBD2. Germline values: CDR1 ENHRY, CDR2 SYGVKD. This CDR3 spans 15 amino acids. Trimming cost V 4 bases and J 2 bases; bases outside gene matches: 3. The CDR3 DNA reads TGTGCCATCAGTGCGGCTAGCGGGACCTACAATGAGCAGTTCTTC. Translated, it gives CAISAASGTYNEQFF.

The rearrangement uses TRBV11-2 and TRBJ1-6; 7 positions agree with TRBD1. This CDR3 contains 16 residues. Trimming at V came to 1 base and at J to 9 bases, leaving 9 bases not matched to a gene. CDR1 is SGHAT, CDR2 FQNNGV, per germline. CDR3 region: CASSLAYRGPSSPLHF. The DNA for the CDR3 is TGTGCCAGCAGCTTAGCTTACAGGGGCCCCAGTTCACCCCTCCACTTT.

As regards this clone: The same CDR3 is also encoded by other DNA sequences in this sample. The chain employs TRBV28 and TRBJ1-1; 7 bases align to TRBD1. Germline lookup yields CDR1 MDHEN and CDR2 SYDVKM. V lost 3 bases to trimming and J lost 9 bases; unmatched junction nucleotides: 4. This CDR3 spans 12 amino acids. For the CDR3, the DNA is TGTGCCAGCAGTTTGGGACAGCAGAAAGCTTTCTTT. Amino acids: CASSLGQQKAFF. Full variable domain (missing parts from reference TRBV28 and TRBJ1-1): DVKVTQSSRYLVKRTGEKVFLECVQDMDHENMFWYRQDPGLGLRLIYFSYDVKMKEKGDIPEGYSVSREKKERFSLILESASTNQTSMYLCASSLGQQKAFFGQGTRLTVV.

The J gene is TRBJ2-7, the V gene TRBV11-2; D is uncertain. Deletions cut 1 base from V and 3 bases from J, with 7 bases between. The germline gives CDR1 SGHAT, CDR2 FQNNGV. This CDR3 comprises 13 residues. The CDR3 sequence is CASSLVSDYEQYF. As DNA, the CDR3 is TGTGCCAGCAGCTTAGTGAGTGACTACGAGCAGTACTTC.

The chain joins TRBV5-6 to TRBJ2-7; D is possibly TRBD2 (5 bases). In germline, CDR1 is SGHDT, CDR2 YYEEEE. This CDR3 has 14 amino acids. Deletions cut 4 bases from V and 0 bases from J, with 11 bases between. CDR3 in DNA: TGTGCCAGCAGCAATATAGGGAGCTCCTACGAGCAGTACTTC. Translating it yields CASSNIGSSYEQYF.